Listed here are 5 T cell receptor beta chains from one sample, sequenced in a study of blood T cell repertoires in COVID-19. Libraries were prepared by immunoSEQ multiplex PCR; TCRdb keeps only in-frame clonotypes and omits some of them. Found here are 250,000 or so clones, 70% to 90% of them singletons; the top ten hold 10% to 14%. Sequencing used PBMCs or T cells enriched from blood (not recorded which). These receptors originate from a man aged 25-45 years who had recovered from COVID-19.

The chain has TRBV19 and TRBJ2-5, with D possibly TRBD2 on 6 matching bases. There are 15 residues in the CDR3. V shed 5 bases and J shed 2 bases, with 15 bases lying between them. Per germline, CDR1 LNHDA and CDR2 SQIVND (reference sequence). The CDR3 here is CASSEWAGGQETQYF. CDR3 in DNA: TGTGCCAGTAGTGAATGGGCAGGAGGGCAAGAGACCCAGTACTTC.

V is TRBV20-1 and J is TRBJ1-5; 7 nucleotides line up with TRBD1. The germline V gene encodes CDR1 DFQATT and CDR2 SNEGSKA (reference sequence). V lost 3 bases, J lost 4 bases, and 6 bases stayed unmatched. The CDR3 is made up of 14 amino acids. The CDR3 loop reads CSASSLDRNQPQHF. Written as DNA, the CDR3 is TGCAGTGCTAGTTCGTTGGACAGGAATCAGCCCCAGCATTTT.

This sequence joins TRBV2 and TRBJ1-2, with a possible D match to TRBD1 (5 bases). V dropped 4 bases and J dropped 0 bases, with 12 bases sitting between them. The CDR3 runs to 15 residues. Germline V gene lookup returns CDR1 SNHLY and CDR2 FYNNEI. The CDR3 loop reads CASSGRTLSNYGYTF. The CDR3 region has the DNA TGTGCCAGCAGTGGACGGACACTATCTAACTATGGCTACACCTTC.

The genes are TRBV18 and TRBJ1-2, with TRBD1 matching 7 bases. V dropped 8 bases and J dropped 8; count of bases not matched to a gene: 14. CDR1 is KGHSH, CDR2 LQKENI, per germline. The CDR3 totals 14 residues. The CDR3 region is CASAYDTGAWGYTF. CDR3 nucleotides: TGTGCCAGCGCCTACGATACAGGGGCCTGGGGCTACACCTTC.

The genes are TRBV18 and TRBJ2-7; TRBD1 aligns across 8 bases. The V gene's germline CDR1 is KGHSH and CDR2 LQKENI. V shed 6 bases, J shed 4 bases, and the junction held 8 bases outside the gene matches. The CDR3 is 14 residues long. The CDR3 DNA is TGTGCCAGCTCCCTCGACAGGGGAGTGTACGAGCAGTACTTC. It specifies CASSLDRGVYEQYF.